This TCR beta chain was observed in a study of T cell repertoires in cytomegalovirus infection. The overall study: Recently identified HLA-C-restricted CMV epitopes were among the peptides used. Both a matching HLA type and CMV infection were indicated by public TCR beta signatures.

Points from the study as a whole: What dominated the ex vivo response were HLA-C-restricted CMV-specific TCR beta clonotypes. Cumulative frequency of public TCR beta families picked out carriers of CMV plus the relevant HLA.

Each CDR3 protein gets one entry after TCRdb re-called the reads with MiXCR. The profile shows approximately 110,000 distinct CDR3 sequences, under 50% of them singletons. As for this clonotype: Its antigen is unidentified.

The sequence was obtained from a human donor in good health (CMV status not recorded). Some clones in this sample may be carry-over from other donors' samples. Specimen: CD8+ T cells from cultured PBMCs, collected from culture after CMV antigen stimulation.

This CDR3 reads CASSIGDETRFF. In DNA, the CDR3 is TGTGCCAGTAGTATAGGGGATGAAACTCGGTTCTTC. The genes are TRBV19 and TRBJ2-1; D not resolved. This CDR3 contains 12 residues. Germline values: CDR1 LNHDA, CDR2 SQIVND (reference sequence). V lost 1 base and J 15 bases, leaving 13 bases between the germline ends.